In this sample, the clone carrying this T cell receptor beta chain turned up a few times. TCRdb processed the RT-PCR reads anew with MiXCR; each CDR3 protein has one entry. The sample contains 650,000 to 800,000 distinct CDR3 sequences, over 12% of which appear only once. The source of this sequence is a female donor in good health, serving as a healthy control. The sequencing input was memory CD4+ T cells from blood.

Written as DNA, the CDR3 is TGTGCCAGCAGGGAGACGGCCTACAATGAGCAGTTCTTC. It codes for CASRETAYNEQFF. The J gene is TRBJ2-1, the V gene TRBV6-5; D ambiguous. With 6 bases removed from V and 2 bases from J, the gap between germline ends came to 8 bases. The CDR3 has 13 residues. Germline loops: CDR1 MNHEY, CDR2 SVGAGI.